These 28 T cell receptor beta chains share one sample of origin, sequenced in a study of identical twins. TCRdb reprocessed the 5' RACE reads with MiXCR, giving one entry per CDR3 protein. The sample has about 890,000 distinct CDR3 sequences, 10% to 15% seen once. This sample was also put to use in a study of yellow fever vaccine responses in identical twins.

The sample consisted of PBMCs. Receptors originate from a woman younger than 30 in good health.

This clonotype was detected a few times. V is TRBV6-5 and J is TRBJ2-3; 8 bases map to TRBD1. The CDR3 is made up of 16 amino acids. The J segment lost 4 bases and the V segment lost 4 bases, leaving 10 bases of the junction unmatched. Germline CDR1 MNHEY, CDR2 SVGAGI. The CDR3, as DNA: TGTGCCAGCAGTTTCTTAAGGACAGGGAGGTCAGATACGCAGTATTTT. It translates to CASSFLRTGRSDTQYF.

The table lists this clonotype with a few counts. The V and J genes are TRBV10-3 and TRBJ2-5; D uncertain. Germline-derived CDR1 and CDR2 are ENHRY and SYGVKD. The CDR3 extends over 13 amino acids. Between the trimmed V and J ends, which lost 2 bases and 5 bases, there was a span of 9 bases. CDR3 loop: CAISEAYGETQYF. As DNA, the CDR3 is TGTGCCATCAGTGAGGCGTACGGGGAGACCCAGTACTTC.

The V gene is TRBV28, the J gene TRBJ1-6, with 7 bases that match TRBD1. Trimming removed 2 bases from V and 10 bases from J; junction bases left unmatched: 14. Germline V gene lookup returns CDR1 MDHEN and CDR2 SYDVKM. The CDR3 covers 17 residues. The CDR3 loop is CASSLPLTGKGRSPLHF. In DNA form, the CDR3 reads TGTGCCAGCAGTTTACCGCTGACAGGGAAGGGTAGATCACCCCTCCACTTT.

This clonotype was counted ten times or more. V gene TRBV10-3 combines with J gene TRBJ2-1, with D perhaps TRBD2 (5 bases). The CDR3 totals 15 residues. Trimming pared 8 bases from V and 1 base from J, leaving 15 bases between. Germline V gene data show CDR1 as ENHRY and CDR2 as SYGVKD. The CDR3 bases are TGTGCCATCTGGATGGGGAGTACGTCCTACAATGAGCAGTTCTTC. Protein: CAIWMGSTSYNEQFF.

This clonotype was counted ten times or more. The chain employs TRBV20-1 and TRBJ1-3, with D uncertain. The CDR3 has 11 residues. Deletions cut 2 bases from V and 1 base from J, with 0 bases between. CDR1 is DFQATT, CDR2 SNEGSKA, per germline (reference sequence). Here the CDR3 DNA reads TGCAGTGCTAGATCTGGAAACACCATATATTTT. Encoded protein: CSARSGNTIYF.

The rearrangement joins TRBV12-3 or TRBV12-4 to TRBJ1-1, with D perhaps TRBD1 (6 bases). This CDR3 is 15 amino acids long. V was trimmed by 7 bases and J by 1 base, leaving 16 bases between them. CDR3 DNA sequence: TGTGCCAGCACCTGGTCGACAGGTTGGAACACTGAAGCTTTCTTT. This codes for CASTWSTGWNTEAFF.

The sample holds a few counts of this clonotype. The chain recombines TRBV10-3 with TRBJ2-1, with TRBD2 as a possible D gene (6 bases). CDR1 and CDR2 (germline): ENHRY, SYGVKD. This CDR3 contains 15 residues. Trimming took 10 bases from V and 0 from J, leaving 16 bases between them. The CDR3 is CATMLGGISYNEQFF. The CDR3, as DNA: TGTGCCACTATGCTTGGGGGGATCTCCTACAATGAGCAGTTCTTC.

The sample holds many counts of this clonotype. J is TRBJ1-2 and V is TRBV12-3 or TRBV12-4; D is uncertain. The CDR3 is 13 residues long. The germline V and J ends were trimmed by 1 base and 2 bases, with 5 bases remaining between them. The CDR3 spells CASSLVQNYGYTF. Here the CDR3 DNA reads TGTGCCAGCAGTTTAGTACAGAACTATGGCTACACCTTC.

This clonotype has only a few counts. CDR3 residues: CASSSGDYPGEQFF. DNA of the CDR3: TGTGCCAGCAGTTCAGGGGACTACCCCGGAGAGCAGTTCTTC. The chain employs TRBV6-5 and TRBJ2-1; the D gene is possibly TRBD2 (7 bases). Germline V CDR1 and CDR2: MNHEY, SVGAGI. This CDR3 spans 14 amino acids. Trimming cost V 4 bases and J 10 bases, with 17 bases left between them.

The chain joins TRBV6-6 to TRBJ2-1; TRBD2 might be the D (6 bases). Trimming took 6 bases from V and 9 from J, leaving 15 bases between them. The CDR3 is 13 residues long. CDR1 is MNHNY, CDR2 SVGAGI, per germline (reference sequence). The CDR3 DNA is TGTGCCAGCAGCCCTTCGGTCGGGGGTGAGCAGTTCTTC. Protein: CASSPSVGGEQFF.

At least ten counts were recorded for this clonotype. This chain joins TRBV20-1 and TRBJ2-5, with unresolved D. Germline V gene sequence: CDR1 DFQATT, CDR2 SNEGSKA (reference sequence). The CDR3 is 12 amino acids. V shed 3 bases and J shed 2 bases, with 7 bases lying between them. The DNA for the CDR3 is TGCAGTGCTAGGTCTCCTCAAGAGACCCAGTACTTC. Amino acids: CSARSPQETQYF.

This clonotype was found a few times. The genes are TRBV12-3 or TRBV12-4 and TRBJ1-3, with D possibly being TRBD1 (5 bases). V lost 8 bases, J lost 0 bases, and 20 bases lay in between. This CDR3 is built from 17 residues. The CDR3 coding sequence is TGTGCCAGCGGCCGGACCGCCTCAGGGAACTCTGGAAACACCATATATTTT. Translating it yields CASGRTASGNSGNTIYF.

The J gene is TRBJ2-4, the V gene TRBV24-1; maybe TRBD1 (6 bases). Germline-derived CDR1 and CDR2 are KGHDR and SFDVKD. The CDR3 sequence is 14 residues long. The V end was cut by 4 bases, the J end by 6 bases, with 12 bases between. CDR3 nucleotides: TGTGCCACCAGTGAAACCGGCAGGGGAAACATTCAGTACTTC. It encodes CATSETGRGNIQYF.

The chain carries TRBV20-1 and TRBJ1-5, with D unclear. Trimming removed 5 bases from V and 1 base from J, with 9 bases in between. Looked up from germline, CDR1 is DFQATT and CDR2 is SNEGSKA (reference sequence). The CDR3 has 13 residues. CDR3 region: CSAAPTSNQPQHF. The CDR3 DNA reads TGCAGTGCTGCTCCGACAAGCAATCAGCCCCAGCATTTT.

In its sample, this clonotype was seen a few times. The chain combines TRBV5-1 with TRBJ2-7, with TRBD1 matching over 9 bases. The CDR3 consists of 15 residues. V shed 3 bases and J 2 bases; nucleotides not matched to a gene: 6. Germline V gene lookup returns CDR1 SGHRS and CDR2 YFSETQ. CDR3 protein: CASSWGGTGTYEQYF. CDR3 sequence (DNA): TGCGCCAGCAGCTGGGGGGGGACAGGGACCTACGAGCAGTACTTC.

This clonotype was counted only a few times. The gene calls are TRBV25-1 and TRBJ1-4; possible D gene TRBD1, 6 bases. V was clipped by 2 bases and J by 6 bases, with 13 bases between them. Per germline, CDR1 MGHDK and CDR2 SYGVNS. The CDR3 extends over 15 amino acids. CDR3 sequence reads: CASSEPDRRDEKLFF. The CDR3 DNA reads TGTGCCAGCAGTGAACCCGACAGGAGGGATGAAAAACTGTTTTTT. Based on the CDR3 plus reference TRBV25-1 and TRBJ1-4, the full variable domain is EADIYQTPRYLVIGTGKKITLECSQTMGHDKMYWYQQDPGMELHLIHYSYGVNSTEKGDLSSESTVSRIRTEHFPLTLESARPSHTSQYLCASSEPDRRDEKLFFGSGTQLSVL.

This chain joins TRBV14 and TRBJ2-7; D is unclear. V was clipped by 4 bases and J by 9 bases, with 10 bases between them. CDR3 length: 11 amino acids. Germline V gene sequence: CDR1 SGHDN, CDR2 FVKESK. The CDR3 reads CASSPGAVQYF. CDR3 DNA sequence: TGTGCCAGCAGCCCAGGAGCTGTGCAGTACTTC.

The chain uses TRBV20-1 and TRBJ2-7, with 7 bases identical to TRBD2. The CDR3 totals 15 residues. V lost 1 base to trimming and J lost 2 bases; unmatched junction nucleotides: 8. Germline CDR1 is DFQATT and CDR2 is SNEGSKA (reference sequence). The CDR3 region is CSARGGTTGPYEQYV. As DNA, the CDR3 is TGCAGTGCTAGAGGGGGGACTACCGGGCCCTACGAGCAGTACGTC.

This clonotype occurred a few times. The chain uses TRBV4-1 and TRBJ1-1; D gene ambiguous. Per germline, CDR1 MGHRA and CDR2 YSYEKL. Trimming removed 2 bases from V and 6 bases from J, with 10 bases in between. The CDR3 length is 13 residues. CDR3 in amino acids: CASSQSQDAEAFF. CDR3 sequence (DNA): TGCGCCAGCAGCCAATCTCAGGACGCTGAAGCTTTCTTT.

This clonotype came up a few times. V and J are TRBV6-5 and TRBJ2-2, with D possibly matching TRBD1 (5 bases). The CDR3 runs to 14 residues. Germline V gene sequence: CDR1 MNHEY, CDR2 SVGAGI. The V end lost 1 base, the J end lost 6 bases, and 9 bases lay between the germline ends. The CDR3 DNA is TGTGCCAGCAGTTACTTTCAACAGGCCGGGGAGCTGTTTTTT. This codes for CASSYFQQAGELFF.

This clonotype occurred a few times. This rearrangement joins TRBV12-3 or TRBV12-4 to TRBJ2-1, with a weak D call TRBD2 (5 bases). The CDR3 sequence is 15 residues long. V lost 1 base, J lost 3 bases, and 10 bases lay in between. CDR3 bases: TGTGCCAGCAGTTTAGACGGGATCCACTACAATGAGCAGTTCTTC. Its protein is CASSLDGIHYNEQFF.

This clonotype turned up a few times. This chain joins TRBV20-1 and TRBJ2-5, with no clear D. Trimming took off 7 bases at V and 3 bases at J, with 3 bases between the two ends. Per the germline V gene, CDR1 is DFQATT and CDR2 is SNEGSKA (reference sequence). The CDR3 runs to 9 residues. The DNA for the CDR3 is TGCAGTGATAAAGAGACCCAGTACTTC. Amino acid sequence: CSDKETQYF.

This clonotype came up a few times. The rearrangement links TRBV6-1 to TRBJ2-1; D might be TRBD1 or TRBD2, each matching 6 bases. Per the germline V gene, CDR1 is MNHNS and CDR2 is SASEGT. The CDR3 extends over 16 amino acids. Trimming removed 6 bases at V and 1 base at J, with 16 bases between. This CDR3 is CASSPSGGGSYNEQFF. CDR3 DNA sequence: TGTGCCAGCAGCCCGAGCGGAGGGGGATCCTACAATGAGCAGTTCTTC.

The table lists this clonotype with a few counts. This chain uses TRBV20-1 with TRBJ2-7; 7 bases match TRBD1. V gave up 1 base and J gave up 0 bases; unmatched junction bases: 12. The CDR3 is 17 residues long. The V gene's germline CDR1 is DFQATT and CDR2 SNEGSKA (reference sequence). The DNA of the CDR3 is TGCAGTGCTAGAGGAAGGTTCCCGGGACAGTACTCCTACGAGCAGTACTTC. Its protein is CSARGRFPGQYSYEQYF.

The genes are TRBV25-1 and TRBJ1-3; D is perhaps TRBD1 (6 bases). CDR3 length: 17 residues. Per the germline V gene, CDR1 is MGHDK and CDR2 is SYGVNS. Deletions cut 3 bases from V and 0 bases from J, with 15 bases between. This chain's CDR3 is CASSETPGHLSGNTIYF. CDR3 bases: TGTGCCAGCAGTGAGACCCCGGGACACCTCTCTGGAAACACCATATATTTT.

V gene TRBV6-5 combines with J gene TRBJ2-3, with 11 nucleotides matching TRBD2. Germline CDR1 MNHEY, CDR2 SVGAGI. The CDR3 totals 18 residues. With 2 bases clipped from V and 0 bases from J, the junction kept 7 bases outside the gene matches. For the CDR3, the DNA is TGTGCCAGCAGTTACGGGACTAGCGGACATTCTAGCACAGATACGCAGTATTTT. Translated, it gives CASSYGTSGHSSTDTQYF.

This clonotype appeared a few times. The chain couples TRBV5-1 to TRBJ2-2, with a weak D call TRBD2 (6 bases). The CDR3 loop spans 15 amino acids. Germline V lookup: CDR1 SGHRS, CDR2 YFSETQ. The germline V and J ends were trimmed by 1 base and 2 bases, with 9 bases remaining between them. The CDR3 DNA is TGCGCCAGCAGCTTGTGGCGGGGAAACACCGGGGAGCTGTTTTTT. Residues: CASSLWRGNTGELFF.

This clonotype was detected ten times or more. The V call is TRBV6-1, the J call TRBJ1-4; the match to TRBD1 covers 7 bases. The V and J ends lost 6 bases and 5 bases, in that order; junction bases with no gene match: 6. In germline, CDR1 is MNHNS, CDR2 SASEGT. CDR3 length: 14 amino acids. Here the CDR3 DNA reads TGTGCCAGCAGATCCGGGACAGCGAATGAAAAACTGTTTTTT. This gives the protein CASRSGTANEKLFF.